Detailed here is one T cell receptor beta chain. Assignment of participants to cohorts was predicated upon participant-reported clinical history. The sample comes from a study of blood T cell repertoires in COVID-19. The V end was cut by 0 bases, the J end by 3 bases, with 11 bases between. CDR1 LGHNA and CDR2 YSLEER come from the germline V gene. The CDR3 has 16 residues. TCRdb's copy holds only in-frame clones and misses some; the assay was immunoSEQ multiplex PCR. The repertoire holds 430,000 or so clones, with over 75% as singletons. The V call is TRBV4-3, the J call TRBJ2-2; possibly TRBD1 for D (5 bases). Input material: PBMCs or T cells enriched from blood (not recorded which). This clonotype originated in a woman in her 40s who had recovered from COVID-19. Here the CDR3 DNA reads TGCGCCAGCAGCCAAGATTTACGACAGCACACCGGGGAGCTGTTTTTT. It translates to CASSQDLRQHTGELFF.